These 29 T cell receptor beta chains came from one sample sequenced in a study of shared clonotypes between healthy human individuals. CD8 cells classed as naive were CD45RO-negative and positively selected for CCR7, excluding terminally differentiated effector memory CD45RA+ cells. TCRdb's table, derived via immunoSEQ multiplex PCR, lists solely in-frame clones and lacks some. This sample yields about 2.1 million clones, of which under 95% are seen a single time; about 1.8% belongs to the top ten. The sample taken for sequencing was naive CD8+ T cells from PBMCs. The source is a young man in good health. Some clones in this sample may be carry-over from other donors' samples.

To note about this clone: The sample contains more than one DNA sequence encoding this CDR3. This chain uses TRBV29-1 with TRBJ2-7, with 9 bases lining up with TRBD1. Per the germline V gene, CDR1 is SQVTM and CDR2 is ANQGSEA. CDR3 length equals 13 residues. V dropped 5 bases and J dropped 2; count of bases not matched to a gene: 4. CDR3 region: CSVPGQGPYEQYF. CDR3 DNA: TGCAGCGTTCCGGGACAGGGTCCCTACGAGCAGTACTTC.

The chain uses TRBV19 and TRBJ2-1, with 9 bases that match TRBD2. The V gene's germline CDR1 is LNHDA and CDR2 SQIVND (reference sequence). This CDR3 comprises 17 residues. The V and J ends lost 6 bases and 0 bases, in that order; junction bases with no gene match: 9. CDR3: CASSGVSGRGSYNEQFF. CDR3 nucleotides: TGTGCCAGTAGCGGAGTTAGCGGGAGAGGCTCCTACAATGAGCAGTTCTTC.

The chain carries TRBV27 and TRBJ1-2; D gene uncertain. The germline CDR1 and CDR2 sequences are MNHEY and SMNVEV (reference sequence). The germline V and J ends were trimmed by 2 bases and 4 bases, with 14 bases remaining between them. This CDR3 contains 15 residues. Written as DNA, the CDR3 is TGTGCCAGCAGTTTACGGGGTCGGCAGCCCTATGGCTACACCTTC. Protein product: CASSLRGRQPYGYTF.

The rearrangement uses TRBV19 and TRBJ2-7; D is possibly TRBD2 (7 bases). The CDR3 has 13 amino acids. Germline V gene data show CDR1 as LNHDA and CDR2 as SQIVND (reference sequence). V was clipped by 2 bases and J by 5 bases, with 10 bases between them. The chain's CDR3 is CASSIRGADEQYF. For the CDR3, the DNA is TGTGCCAGTAGTATACGGGGGGCTGACGAGCAGTACTTC. The variable domain in full, completed from reference TRBV19 and TRBJ2-7, reads DGGITQSPKYLFRKEGQNVTLSCEQNLNHDAMYWYRQDPGQGLRLIYYSQIVNDFQKGDIAEGYSVSREKKESFPLTVTSAQKNPTAFYLCASSIRGADEQYFGPGTRLTVT.

The rearrangement links TRBV4-1 to TRBJ1-1, with a possible D match to TRBD1 (5 bases). Trimming pared 2 bases from V and 0 bases from J, leaving 16 bases between. The CDR3 has 17 residues. CDR1 and CDR2 (germline): MGHRA, YSYEKL. The CDR3 loop is CASSQTPGTGMNTEAFF. The CDR3, as DNA: TGCGCCAGCAGCCAAACCCCTGGGACCGGGATGAACACTGAAGCTTTCTTT.

The chain links TRBV27 to TRBJ1-1, with a possible D match to TRBD1 (6 bases). Germline CDR1 MNHEY, CDR2 SMNVEV (reference sequence). Between the trimmed V and J ends, which lost 6 bases and 0 bases, there was a span of 14 bases. CDR3 length: 15 residues. As DNA, the CDR3 is TGTGCCAGCAGCCACCGACAGGCCATGAACACTGAAGCTTTCTTT. Its translation is CASSHRQAMNTEAFF.

The rearrangement links TRBV2 to TRBJ1-6, with 9 positions matching TRBD1. Germline V gives CDR1 SNHLY, CDR2 FYNNEI. With 5 bases clipped from V and 7 bases from J, the junction kept 6 bases outside the gene matches. CDR3 length: 15 residues. DNA of the CDR3: TGTGCCAGCAGTTCCACAGGGGGCGTAAATTCACCCCTCCACTTT. Its protein product is CASSSTGGVNSPLHF.

V gene TRBV4-2 combines with J gene TRBJ2-7, with TRBD2 matching 8 bases. CDR3 length: 22 residues. Per the germline V gene, CDR1 is LGHNA and CDR2 is YNFKEQ. V shed 0 bases and J 4 bases; nucleotides not matched to a gene: 26. The CDR3 here is CASSQDPGLRTEAGVLRYEQYF. In DNA, the CDR3 is TGTGCCAGCAGCCAAGATCCAGGACTAAGGACAGAAGCGGGAGTTCTGAGGTACGAGCAGTACTTC.

This clone was observed a single time. Other DNA sequences of this sample code for an identical CDR3. The rearrangement joins TRBV7-9 to TRBJ2-5, with D uncertain. CDR3 length equals 12 residues. The germline V gene encodes CDR1 SEHNR and CDR2 FQNEAQ (reference sequence). V was shortened by 0 bases and J by 2 bases, with 1 base between the two germline ends. The DNA for the CDR3 is TGTGCCAGCAGCTTAGCGCAAGAGACCCAGTACTTC. Its protein product is CASSLAQETQYF.

This chain joins TRBV9 and TRBJ1-4; D is perhaps TRBD1 (5 bases). With 3 bases removed from V and 9 bases from J, the gap between germline ends came to 21 bases. The CDR3 length is 16 residues. CDR1 and CDR2 from the germline V gene are SGDLS and YYNGEE. In nucleotides, the CDR3 is TGTGCCAGCAGCGAGGGACCAAAGCAGGTAGAGAAAAAACTGTTTTTT. It codes for CASSEGPKQVEKKLFF.

The chain couples TRBV30 to TRBJ2-7; D ambiguous. The CDR3 sequence is 11 residues long. The germline gives CDR1 GTSNPN, CDR2 SVGIG (reference sequence). Trimming took 2 bases from V and 11 from J, leaving 13 bases between them. This chain's CDR3 is CAWSLSAPKYF. The DNA of the CDR3 is TGTGCCTGGAGTCTTTCCGCCCCTAAGTACTTC.

The sample holds one count of this clone. V gene TRBV5-6 combines with J gene TRBJ1-2; a weak D match, TRBD1 (5 bases). CDR1 and CDR2 (germline): SGHDT, YYEEEE. Trimming cost V 4 bases and J 7 bases, with 17 bases left between them. The CDR3 contains 14 residues. CDR3 region: CASSPDNMGFGYTF. In DNA form, the CDR3 reads TGTGCCAGCAGCCCGGACAACATGGGTTTTGGCTACACCTTC.

The chain joins TRBV7-3 to TRBJ2-7; no clear D. The V end lost 6 bases, the J end lost 3 bases, and 12 bases lay between the germline ends. This CDR3 spans 13 amino acids. Germline CDR1 SGHTA, CDR2 FQGTGA. The CDR3 bases are TGTGCCAGCAGTTACGGACCCGACTACGAGCAGTACTTC. The encoded protein is CASSYGPDYEQYF.

This rearrangement joins TRBV9 to TRBJ2-3; D perhaps matches TRBD1 (6 bases). Germline CDR1 reads SGDLS; CDR2 reads YYNGEE. Trimming stripped 3 bases from V and 4 bases from J, with 9 bases between. The CDR3 has 13 residues. In DNA form, the CDR3 reads TGTGCCAGCAGCGAATCAGGGGCAGATACGCAGTATTTT. Translating it yields CASSESGADTQYF.

The chain uses TRBV12-5 and TRBJ2-7; possibly TRBD1 for D (6 bases). Germline V gene lookup returns CDR1 LGHNT and CDR2 FRNRAP. The CDR3 totals 14 residues. Trimming pared 6 bases from V and 3 bases from J, leaving 15 bases between. The CDR3 is CASGQQGSHYEQYF. Written as DNA, the CDR3 is TGTGCTAGTGGCCAACAGGGTAGCCACTACGAGCAGTACTTC.

The rearrangement uses TRBV13 and TRBJ2-5, with 9 bases matching TRBD1. J was trimmed by 5 bases and V by 5 bases; bases with no gene match: 15. Looked up from germline, CDR1 is PRHDT and CDR2 is FYEKMQ (reference sequence). CDR3 size: 17 residues. CDR3 DNA: TGTGCCAGCAGCACATGGGACAGGGTAACACATGGGGAGACCCAGTACTTC. It is translated as CASSTWDRVTHGETQYF.

The chain is built from TRBV2 and TRBJ2-7; TRBD1 matches 8 bases. The CDR3 covers 14 residues. J was trimmed by 2 bases and V by 7 bases; bases with no gene match: 7. The germline CDR1 and CDR2 sequences are SNHLY and FYNNEI. The CDR3 region is CASTPGTGPYEQYF. CDR3 sequence (DNA): TGTGCCAGCACCCCGGGGACAGGACCCTACGAGCAGTACTTC.

This clone has only one observation. J is TRBJ2-3 and V is TRBV5-5; D call uncertain. From germline, CDR1 is SGHKS and CDR2 YYEKEE (reference sequence). The CDR3 spans 13 residues. The V end lost 8 bases, the J end lost 0 bases, and 10 bases lay between the germline ends. The CDR3 bases are TGTGCCAGTCCTGGCCCTAGCACAGATACGCAGTATTTT. Its translation: CASPGPSTDTQYF.

The rearrangement links TRBV19 to TRBJ2-7; tentatively, D is TRBD1 (6 bases). Per the germline V gene, CDR1 is LNHDA and CDR2 is SQIVND (reference sequence). The CDR3 loop spans 15 amino acids. V dropped 8 bases and J dropped 3 bases, with 20 bases sitting between them. The CDR3 nucleotides are TGTGCCAGTGGGGAGAAAAGGGGGTCTAACTACGAGCAGTACTTC. Its protein product is CASGEKRGSNYEQYF. The full variable domain, rest sourced from reference TRBV19 and TRBJ2-7, is DGGITQSPKYLFRKEGQNVTLSCEQNLNHDAMYWYRQDPGQGLRLIYYSQIVNDFQKGDIAEGYSVSREKKESFPLTVTSAQKNPTAFYLCASGEKRGSNYEQYFGPGTRLTVT.

This chain connects TRBV9 to TRBJ2-1; tentatively, D is TRBD1 (6 bases). Trimming left V 0 bases short and J 8 bases short, with 12 bases between. CDR3 length equals 14 residues. Germline CDR1 reads SGDLS; CDR2 reads YYNGEE. The CDR3 nucleotides are TGTGCCAGCAGCGTAGTGGGGGCGGCGGATGAGCAGTTCTTC. Translated, it gives CASSVVGAADEQFF.

This chain connects TRBV5-1 to TRBJ2-7, with 7 bases fitting TRBD1. J was trimmed by 2 bases and V by 5 bases; bases with no gene match: 10. The V gene's germline CDR1 is SGHRS and CDR2 YFSETQ. The CDR3 runs to 15 residues. The CDR3 region is CASRQAWDRPYEQYF. In DNA form, the CDR3 reads TGCGCCAGCAGGCAAGCTTGGGACAGACCCTACGAGCAGTACTTC.

This chain links TRBV28 with TRBJ2-3, with 10 bases lining up with TRBD2. From germline, CDR1 is MDHEN and CDR2 SYDVKM. This CDR3 has 17 residues. With V trimmed by 5 bases and J by 3 bases, 11 bases remained unmatched. The DNA for the CDR3 is TGTGCCAGCAGTCGCCCCGGAGCGGGAGGGAGTACAGATACGCAGTATTTT. It translates to CASSRPGAGGSTDTQYF. The full variable domain, rest sourced from reference TRBV28 and TRBJ2-3, is DVKVTQSSRYLVKRTGEKVFLECVQDMDHENMFWYRQDPGLGLRLIYFSYDVKMKEKGDIPEGYSVSREKKERFSLILESASTNQTSMYLCASSRPGAGGSTDTQYFGPGTRLTVL.

The V gene is TRBV30, the J gene TRBJ2-1, with 10 bases aligning to TRBD2. The V gene's germline CDR1 is GTSNPN and CDR2 SVGIG (reference sequence). The V gene end was trimmed by 4 bases and the J gene end by 5 bases; junction bases not matched to a gene: 5. The CDR3 spans 14 residues. The CDR3 region is CAWNVAGGHNEQFF. CDR3 in DNA: TGTGCCTGGAATGTAGCGGGAGGCCACAATGAGCAGTTCTTC.

This sequence joins TRBV6-5 and TRBJ2-7; 8 bases fit TRBD1. The J segment lost 4 bases and the V segment lost 1 base, leaving 6 bases of the junction unmatched. CDR3 length: 15 amino acids. Germline-derived CDR1 and CDR2 are MNHEY and SVGAGI. CDR3 in amino acids: CASSYLAGGSYEQYF. The CDR3 nucleotides read TGTGCCAGCAGTTACTTGGCAGGGGGCTCGTACGAGCAGTACTTC.

J is TRBJ2-7 and V is TRBV4-1; D possibly corresponds to TRBD1 (6 bases). Germline CDR1 reads MGHRA; CDR2 reads YSYEKL. This CDR3 is 16 amino acids long. The V gene lost 0 bases and the J gene lost 0 bases, with 12 bases spanning the gap. DNA for the CDR3: TGCGCCAGCAGCCAAGAGGATAGAGGGGGCTCCTACGAGCAGTACTTC. This encodes CASSQEDRGGSYEQYF.

The V and J genes are TRBV27 and TRBJ2-5; D is tentatively TRBD1 or TRBD2 (6 bases each). V was trimmed by 3 bases and J by 1 base, leaving 9 bases between them. This CDR3 contains 14 residues. Germline assignment: CDR1 MNHEY and CDR2 SMNVEV (reference sequence). The CDR3 sequence: CASSFTGAQETQYF. In DNA, the CDR3 is TGTGCCAGCAGTTTCACGGGGGCCCAAGAGACCCAGTACTTC.

The chain couples TRBV2 to TRBJ2-2, with 9 bases that match TRBD1. The CDR3 is 17 amino acids. V lost 3 bases to trimming and J lost 2 bases; unmatched junction nucleotides: 7. CDR1 is SNHLY, CDR2 FYNNEI, per germline. The CDR3 DNA is TGTGCCAGCAGTGAGGTGACAGGGGGAACTAACACCGGGGAGCTGTTTTTT. Protein product: CASSEVTGGTNTGELFF. The variable domain in full, with the rest retrieved from reference TRBV2 and TRBJ2-2, is EPEVTQTPSHQVTQMGQEVILRCVPISNHLYFYWYRQILGQKVEFLVSFYNNEISEKSEIFDDQFSVERPDGSNFTLKIRSTKLEDSAMYFCASSEVTGGTNTGELFFGEGSRLTVL.

V and J are TRBV4-3 and TRBJ1-4; no firm D call. Between the trimmed V and J ends, which lost 0 bases and 0 bases, there was a span of 11 bases. The germline CDR1 and CDR2 sequences are LGHNA and YSLEER. The CDR3 is 17 residues long. The CDR3: CASSQDGFTATNEKLFF. CDR3 DNA sequence: TGCGCCAGCAGCCAAGATGGATTCACCGCAACTAATGAAAAACTGTTTTTT.

The chain employs TRBV5-1 and TRBJ2-1; TRBD2 matches at 16 bases. The V gene end was trimmed by 5 bases and the J gene end by 6 bases; junction bases not matched to a gene: 5. Germline V CDR1 and CDR2: SGHRS, YFSETQ. This CDR3 contains 16 residues. This chain's CDR3 is CASRGTSGRASNEQFF. The CDR3 DNA reads TGCGCCAGCAGGGGGACTAGCGGGAGGGCCTCCAATGAGCAGTTCTTC.